Sequencing of this T cell receptor beta chain was carried out in a study of T cells in Graves' hyperthyroidism and ophthalmopathy. Study results and limitations: A median 6.5 months before onset, the model predicted ophthalmopathy. Researchers report that a 13 V-J model separated ophthalmopathy from stable hyperthyroidism. Most clonotypes that expanded in the thyroid above 0.001 also showed up in blood.

The source of the PBMCs was approximately 9.5 ml of fresh peripheral blood. V lost 3 bases to trimming and J lost 3 bases; unmatched junction nucleotides: 9. Looked up from germline, CDR1 is DFQATT and CDR2 is SNEGSKA (reference sequence). This CDR3 contains 16 residues. What was amplified from RNA transcripts were TCR beta CDR3 regions. With the HTBI primer set, the TCR CDR3 went through a first round of RT-PCR. TCRdb ran MiXCR on the multiplex PCR reads and lists one entry per CDR3 protein. The table has under 650,000 distinct CDR3 sequences, about 16% seen once. In regard to this clonotype: Its antigen is as yet unknown.

The source of this sequence is a woman in her twenties or thirties with Graves' hyperthyroidism. The sample taken for sequencing was blood. This chain uses TRBV20-1 with TRBJ2-7; 12 bases agree with TRBD2. CDR3 nucleotides: TGCAGTGCTAGGAAAGGACTAGCGGGGCAACACTACGAGCAGTACTTC. Translating it yields CSARKGLAGQHYEQYF.